This record looks at one TCR beta chain sequence and its context. No antigen is known for it. It is likely a read error, because the conserved phenylalanine at the end of the CDR3 is missing. This sample is part of a study of tumor-infiltrating lymphocytes in primary liver carcinoma. Study-wide context: Enrolled patients were male and female, aged 30 to 69 years. Tumor lesions were T1-T3 N0M0 and spanned about 4.2 to 11 cm. Overall study results and limits: Tumor-adjacent and tumor-blood pairs showed less overlap than tumor region pairs. Only about 8-25% of top clones were detected in each of the five tumor regions.

Germline CDR1 reads SQVTM; CDR2 reads ANQGSEA. The CDR3 extends over 13 amino acids. Taking 20-30 mg of unsorted bulk tissue, the authors co-extracted RNA and DNA. With around 500 ng total RNA as template and a constant-region primer, TCR beta cDNA was made. Generation of the TCR beta libraries relied on three nested multiplex PCR rounds using slightly modified ARM-PCR. A C-beta reverse primer was combined with TRBV1-TRBV30 forward primers in the first two PCR rounds, and each round had 10 cycles. One entry per CDR3 protein results from TCRdb running MiXCR on the multiplex PCR reads. Of approximately 73,000 distinct CDR3 sequences listed, about 70% were seen once; the top ten hold roughly an eighth.

V and J are TRBV29-1 and TRBJ2-2; D gene ambiguous. This clonotype was sampled from a woman aged 55 to 70 with primary liver carcinoma and hepatitis B virus infection. The sequenced sample consisted of liver tumor tissue from sampling region 4. The subset was: tumor region T4, right-lateral pole. The CDR3 bases are TGCAGTGTCACGGTGCACTCGGGCGGGGAGCTGTTTCTT. Translation: CSVTVHSGGELFL.